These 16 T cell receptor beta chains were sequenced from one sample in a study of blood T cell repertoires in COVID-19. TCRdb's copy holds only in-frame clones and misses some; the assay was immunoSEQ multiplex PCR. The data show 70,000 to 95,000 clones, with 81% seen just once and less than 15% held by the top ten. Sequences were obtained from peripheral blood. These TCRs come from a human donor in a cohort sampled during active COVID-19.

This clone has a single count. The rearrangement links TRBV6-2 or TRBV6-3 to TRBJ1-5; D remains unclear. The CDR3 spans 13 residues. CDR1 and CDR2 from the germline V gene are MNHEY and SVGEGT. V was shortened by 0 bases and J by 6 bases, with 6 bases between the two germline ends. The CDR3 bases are TGTGCCAGCAGTTACTCCACAGCTCAGCCCCAGCATTTT. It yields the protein CASSYSTAQPQHF.

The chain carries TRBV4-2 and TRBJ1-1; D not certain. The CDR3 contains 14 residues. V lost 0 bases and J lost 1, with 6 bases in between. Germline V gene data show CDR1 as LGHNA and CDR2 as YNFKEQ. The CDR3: CASSQDRQNTEAFF. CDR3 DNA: TGTGCCAGCAGCCAAGATAGACAGAACACTGAAGCTTTCTTT.

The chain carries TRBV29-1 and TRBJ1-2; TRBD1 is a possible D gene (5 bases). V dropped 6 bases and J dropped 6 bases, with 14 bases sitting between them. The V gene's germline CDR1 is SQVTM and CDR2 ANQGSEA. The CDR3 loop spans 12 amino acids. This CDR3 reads CSVGGVSDGYTF. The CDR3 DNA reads TGCAGCGTGGGGGGAGTGAGCGATGGCTACACCTTC.

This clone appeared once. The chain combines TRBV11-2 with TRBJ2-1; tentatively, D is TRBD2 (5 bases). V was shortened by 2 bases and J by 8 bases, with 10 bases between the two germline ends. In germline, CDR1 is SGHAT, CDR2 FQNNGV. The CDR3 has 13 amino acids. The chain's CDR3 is CASSLKLRDEQFF. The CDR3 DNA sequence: TGTGCCAGCAGCTTAAAATTGAGGGATGAGCAGTTCTTC. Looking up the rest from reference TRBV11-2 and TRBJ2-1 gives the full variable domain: EAGVAQSPRYKIIEKRQSVAFWCNPISGHATLYWYQQILGQGPKLLIQFQNNGVVDDSQLPKDRFSAERLKGVDSTLKIQPAKLEDSAVYLCASSLKLRDEQFFGPGTRLTVL.

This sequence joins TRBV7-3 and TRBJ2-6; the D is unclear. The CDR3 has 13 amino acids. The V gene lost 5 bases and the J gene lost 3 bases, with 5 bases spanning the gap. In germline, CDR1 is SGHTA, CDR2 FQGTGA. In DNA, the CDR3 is TGTGCCAGCAGCCCGGGTGGGGCCAACGTCCTGACTTTC. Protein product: CASSPGGANVLTF.

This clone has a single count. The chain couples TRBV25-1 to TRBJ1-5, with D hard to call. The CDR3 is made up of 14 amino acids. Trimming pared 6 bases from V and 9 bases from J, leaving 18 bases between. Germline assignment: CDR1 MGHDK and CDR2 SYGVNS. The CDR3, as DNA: TGTGCCAGCAGGCGACGGAGGCTTCAGCGGCCCCAGCATTTT. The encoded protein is CASRRRRLQRPQHF. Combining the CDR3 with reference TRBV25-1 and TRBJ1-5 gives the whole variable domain EADIYQTPRYLVIGTGKKITLECSQTMGHDKMYWYQQDPGMELHLIHYSYGVNSTEKGDLSSESTVSRIRTEHFPLTLESARPSHTSQYLCASRRRRLQRPQHFGDGTRLSIL.

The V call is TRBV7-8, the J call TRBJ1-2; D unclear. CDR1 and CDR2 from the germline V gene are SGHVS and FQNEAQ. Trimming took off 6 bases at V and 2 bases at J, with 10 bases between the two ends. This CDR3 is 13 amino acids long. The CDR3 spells CASSRAGNYGYTF. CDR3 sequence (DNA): TGTGCCAGCAGTAGGGCGGGGAACTATGGCTACACCTTC. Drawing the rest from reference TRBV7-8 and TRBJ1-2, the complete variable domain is GAGVSQSPRYKVAKRGQDVALRCDPISGHVSLFWYQQALGQGPEFLTYFQNEAQLDKSGLPSDRFFAERPEGSVSTLKIQRTQQEDSAVYLCASSRAGNYGYTFGSGTRLTVV.

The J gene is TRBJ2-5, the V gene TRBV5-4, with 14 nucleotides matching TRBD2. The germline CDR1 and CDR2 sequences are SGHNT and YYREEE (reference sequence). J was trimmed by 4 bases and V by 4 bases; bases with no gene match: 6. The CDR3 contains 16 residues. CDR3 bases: TGTGCCAGCAGCCCCTACGGACTAGCGGGGGGAGAGACCCAGTACTTC. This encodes CASSPYGLAGGETQYF.

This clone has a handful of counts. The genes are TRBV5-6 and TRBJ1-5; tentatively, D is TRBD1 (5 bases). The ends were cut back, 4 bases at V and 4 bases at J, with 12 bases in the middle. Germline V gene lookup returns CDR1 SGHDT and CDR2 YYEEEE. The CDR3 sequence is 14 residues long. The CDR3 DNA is TGTGCCAGCAGCCGCGGGACTTTGAATCAGCCCCAGCATTTT. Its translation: CASSRGTLNQPQHF.

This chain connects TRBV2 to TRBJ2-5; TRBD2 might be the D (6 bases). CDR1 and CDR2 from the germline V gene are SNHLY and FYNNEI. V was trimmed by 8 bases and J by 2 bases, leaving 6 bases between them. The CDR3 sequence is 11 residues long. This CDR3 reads CASREQETQYF. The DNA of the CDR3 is TGTGCCAGCCGGGAGCAAGAGACCCAGTACTTC.

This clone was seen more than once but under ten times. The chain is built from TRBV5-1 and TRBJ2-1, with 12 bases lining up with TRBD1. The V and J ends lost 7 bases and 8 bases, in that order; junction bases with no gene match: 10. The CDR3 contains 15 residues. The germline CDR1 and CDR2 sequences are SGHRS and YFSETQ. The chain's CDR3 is CASGGRGQGADEQFF. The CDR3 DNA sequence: TGCGCCAGCGGGGGCCGGGGACAGGGGGCGGATGAGCAGTTCTTC.

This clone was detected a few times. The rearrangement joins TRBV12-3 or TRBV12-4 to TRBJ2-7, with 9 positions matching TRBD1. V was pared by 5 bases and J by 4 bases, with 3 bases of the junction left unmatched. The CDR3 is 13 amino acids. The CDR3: CASSRTGVYEQYF. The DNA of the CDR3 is TGTGCCAGCAGTCGGACAGGGGTATACGAGCAGTACTTC.

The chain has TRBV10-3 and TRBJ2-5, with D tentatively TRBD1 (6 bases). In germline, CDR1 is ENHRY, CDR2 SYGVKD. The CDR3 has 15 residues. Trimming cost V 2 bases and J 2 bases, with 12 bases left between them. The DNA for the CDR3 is TGTGCCATCAGTGAGGGACAGCCTAGTCAAGAGACCCAGTACTTC. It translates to CAISEGQPSQETQYF.

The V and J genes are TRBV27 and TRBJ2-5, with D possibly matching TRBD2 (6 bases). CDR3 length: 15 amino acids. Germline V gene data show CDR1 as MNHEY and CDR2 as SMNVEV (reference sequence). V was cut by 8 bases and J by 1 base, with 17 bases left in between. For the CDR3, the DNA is TGTGCCAGCGGGGCAGAGGGACTCAGCCAAGAGACCCAGTACTTC. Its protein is CASGAEGLSQETQYF.

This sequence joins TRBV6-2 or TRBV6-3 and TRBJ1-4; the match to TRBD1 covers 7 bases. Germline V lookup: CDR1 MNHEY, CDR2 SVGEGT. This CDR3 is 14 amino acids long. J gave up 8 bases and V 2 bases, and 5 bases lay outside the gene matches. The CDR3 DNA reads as TGTGCCAGCAGTTACCCAGGGGGTAGAGAAAAACTGTTTTTT. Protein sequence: CASSYPGGREKLFF.

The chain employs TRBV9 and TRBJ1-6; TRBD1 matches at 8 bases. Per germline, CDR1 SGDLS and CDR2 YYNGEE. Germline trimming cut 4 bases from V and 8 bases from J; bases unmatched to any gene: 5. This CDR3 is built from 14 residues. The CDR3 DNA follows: TGTGCCAGCAGCCCCGGACAGGGTGATTCACCCCTCCACTTT. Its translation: CASSPGQGDSPLHF.